This TCR beta chain appears in the sequencing data of a study of CD8 T cells in ankylosing spondylitis (dated by TCRdb to about 2017). Broadly, across the study: T cell receptor beta repertoires were profiled in healthy donors and ankylosing spondylitis patients so that disease-linked TCR variants could be found. The full study cohort comprised around 25 ankylosing spondylitis patients and 110 or so healthy donors. Samples of peripheral blood were taken, and for ankylosing spondylitis patients, synovial fluid was collected as well. Study-wide findings and limitations: According to the report, matched synovial fluid samples from ankylosing spondylitis patients were significantly enriched for the disease-linked clones. Some motif variants had previously been reported in the synovial fluid and blood of reactive arthritis patients, which suggests shared mechanisms of disease initiation. In peripheral blood, the disease-linked clones were found at relatively low frequencies and had a CD8+ phenotype. A TCR beta motif made up of several highly homologous amino acid variants appeared to be characteristic of blood from ankylosing spondylitis patients.

Sequencing was performed on an Illumina HiSeq 2500. TCR beta libraries were prepared by quantitative 5'-RACE with molecular barcodes. The study's processing was this. A new computational method based on a probabilistic model of VDJ rearrangement was used to identify disease-linked TCR variants. TCRdb applied fastp at Q25 and MiXCR to the public reads, then kept only in-frame beta chains. Every CDR3 protein is listed once, alongside the most common genes and DNA of its rows. TCRdb, not the authors, supplied the V and J calls. For this sample there are roughly 40,000 distinct CDR3 sequences; roughly 11% appear just once. Clones ranked in the top ten supply roughly 1.3% of the sample. This clonotype is medium-sized (0.01 to 0.1%). Its antigen specificity is not known. Per-nucleotide qualities are absent, and no much larger clonotype sits a single base away. The material sequenced was blood, either unsorted or a sorted T cell fraction (not recorded which). The origin of this receptor is a male donor with ankylosing spondylitis or in good health (not recorded which).

The CDR3 reads CAISDREETYNEQFF. DNA sequence: TGTGCCATCAGTGATAGGGAGGAGACTTACAATGAGCAGTTCTTC. The chain joins TRBV10-3 to TRBJ2-1; TRBD2 is possibly the D segment (6 matching bases). The V and J ends are trimmed by 3 bases and 4 bases, leaving 13 bases between them. The CDR1 and CDR2 encoded by the germline V gene are ENHRY and SYGVKD. The CDR3, cysteine through phenylalanine, is 15 amino acids long. CDR3 DNA is the only sequence kept; it has 45 bases, read in frame from the first base.